Listed below are T cell receptor beta chains from one sample, sequenced in a study of cytomegalovirus exposure and HLA in healthy donors. Assay: immunoSEQ multiplex PCR; the TCRdb copy retains only in-frame clones and omits some. The sample carries about 120,000 clones, about 83% recorded once. Sequencing input: PBMCs. The receptor set was obtained from a woman between 35 and 50 years old in good health and CMV-seropositive. The CDR3 runs from the conserved cysteine through the conserved F or W. Each record gives: clone size, V gene, D gene, CDR3 protein. The D gene is left open where the match is weak. Clone size is shown for a subset of rows, as once, few, many or a class of expanded clone.

clone size: -; V gene: TRBV5-4; D gene: -; CDR3 protein: CASSLREFYHEQYF
clone size: -; V gene: TRBV27; D gene: TRBD2; CDR3 protein: CAKNITSGRSEQFF
clone size: -; V gene: TRBV15; D gene: TRBD1; CDR3 protein: CATSREMTGVGETQYF
clone size: -; V gene: TRBV6-6; D gene: -; CDR3 protein: CASSPDWGLFF
clone size: -; V gene: TRBV30; D gene: TRBD1; CDR3 protein: CAWSVQDRGLPNEKLFF
clone size: -; V gene: TRBV5-8; D gene: -; CDR3 protein: CASSLLGPQHF
clone size: -; V gene: TRBV5-4; D gene: -; CDR3 protein: CASSLVGGQGQETQYF
clone size: -; V gene: TRBV29-1; D gene: TRBD1; CDR3 protein: CSVAGTGGFQETQYF
clone size: -; V gene: TRBV19; D gene: -; CDR3 protein: CASSTPGAAQPQHF
clone size: -; V gene: TRBV27; D gene: TRBD2; CDR3 protein: CASSLEFGRVYNEQFF
clone size: -; V gene: TRBV5-1; D gene: -; CDR3 protein: CASSLNGRASGNTIYF
clone size: -; V gene: TRBV29-1; D gene: TRBD1; CDR3 protein: CSVRQGRNQPQHF
clone size: few; V gene: TRBV28; D gene: -; CDR3 protein: CASSATGGDLQPQHF
clone size: -; V gene: TRBV28; D gene: TRBD1; CDR3 protein: CASSPLGQAANQPQHF
clone size: -; V gene: TRBV6-1; D gene: -; CDR3 protein: CASIHSVVDEQYF
clone size: -; V gene: TRBV19; D gene: TRBD1; CDR3 protein: CASSGTGTVFPINYGYTF
clone size: few; V gene: TRBV4-1; D gene: TRBD2; CDR3 protein: CASSQGTGLAGGGRGETQYF
clone size: -; V gene: TRBV7-2; D gene: TRBD2; CDR3 protein: CASRKGLAGGTNEQFF
clone size: -; V gene: TRBV5-6; D gene: -; CDR3 protein: CASSLGGDNEKLFF
clone size: -; V gene: TRBV29-1; D gene: -; CDR3 protein: CSVGRGGELFF
clone size: -; V gene: TRBV5-1; D gene: TRBD1; CDR3 protein: CASSLGTGNYGYTF
clone size: -; V gene: TRBV4-3; D gene: -; CDR3 protein: CASSQVRGYEQYF
clone size: -; V gene: TRBV7-2; D gene: -; CDR3 protein: CASSPRGLPSGNTIYF
clone size: -; V gene: TRBV5-1; D gene: TRBD2; CDR3 protein: CASSYLAGEGEQFF
clone size: -; V gene: TRBV5-1; D gene: TRBD1; CDR3 protein: CASSWGGTGSHEQYF
clone size: -; V gene: TRBV7-3; D gene: TRBD1; CDR3 protein: CASSSSGTGSGYTF
clone size: -; V gene: TRBV5-6; D gene: -; CDR3 protein: CASSLSGVVGETQYF
clone size: -; V gene: TRBV7-3; D gene: TRBD2; CDR3 protein: CASSALAAETQYF
clone size: -; V gene: TRBV6-4; D gene: -; CDR3 protein: CASSDASGPGDEQFF
clone size: -; V gene: TRBV11-2; D gene: -; CDR3 protein: CASSTGLHEQYF
clone size: few; V gene: TRBV30; D gene: TRBD1; CDR3 protein: CAWSKGATDTGELFF
clone size: -; V gene: TRBV20-1; D gene: -; CDR3 protein: CSARDGVEQYF
clone size: -; V gene: TRBV4-2; D gene: -; CDR3 protein: CASSQDQEIDNEQFF
clone size: -; V gene: TRBV5-6; D gene: TRBD1; CDR3 protein: CASSLLTGTYTYEQYF
clone size: -; V gene: TRBV6-1; D gene: -; CDR3 protein: CASSEESTGWDYEQYF
clone size: -; V gene: TRBV11-3; D gene: -; CDR3 protein: CASSDSGSGEQYF
clone size: -; V gene: TRBV13; D gene: TRBD1; CDR3 protein: CASSRGTGPGELFF
clone size: -; V gene: TRBV4-1; D gene: -; CDR3 protein: CASSQEQGRNEKLFF
clone size: -; V gene: TRBV11-2; D gene: TRBD1; CDR3 protein: CASSLGKTGGDTEAFF
clone size: -; V gene: TRBV14; D gene: TRBD1; CDR3 protein: CASSRNRGGFFNEKLFF
clone size: -; V gene: TRBV6-4; D gene: TRBD2; CDR3 protein: CASSDASGSNEQFF
clone size: once; V gene: TRBV27; D gene: TRBD1; CDR3 protein: CASSRQGLVYGYTF
clone size: -; V gene: TRBV19; D gene: -; CDR3 protein: CASSITPLYLEQYF
clone size: once; V gene: TRBV6-1; D gene: -; CDR3 protein: CASAPYEGPGELFF
clone size: -; V gene: TRBV27; D gene: TRBD2; CDR3 protein: CASSFELAGQNEQFF